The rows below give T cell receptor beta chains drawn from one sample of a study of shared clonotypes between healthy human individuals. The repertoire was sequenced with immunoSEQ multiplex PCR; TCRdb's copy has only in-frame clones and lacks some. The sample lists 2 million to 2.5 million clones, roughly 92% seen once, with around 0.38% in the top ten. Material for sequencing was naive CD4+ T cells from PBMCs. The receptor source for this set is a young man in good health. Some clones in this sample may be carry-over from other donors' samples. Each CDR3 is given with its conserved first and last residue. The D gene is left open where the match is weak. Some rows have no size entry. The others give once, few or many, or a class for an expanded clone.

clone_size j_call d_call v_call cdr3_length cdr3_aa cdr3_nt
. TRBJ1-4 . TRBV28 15 CASSVGGEGSEKLFF TGTGCCAGCAGCGTCGGGGGCGAGGGAAGTGAAAAACTGTTTTTT
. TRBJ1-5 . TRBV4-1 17 CASSHVKGPFYNQPQHF TGCGCCAGCAGCCACGTAAAGGGACCTTTCTACAATCAGCCCCAGCATTTT
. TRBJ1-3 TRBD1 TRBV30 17 CAWTGGQGDYSGNTIYF TGTGCCTGGACCGGGGGGCAGGGGGATTACTCTGGAAACACCATATATTTT
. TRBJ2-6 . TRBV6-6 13 CASSLTGANVLTF TGTGCCAGCAGTTTAACTGGGGCCAACGTCCTGACTTTC
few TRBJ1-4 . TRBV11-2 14 CASSLGAGRGKLFF TGTGCCAGCAGCTTAGGGGCAGGGAGAGGAAAACTGTTTTTT
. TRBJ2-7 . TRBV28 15 CASSLWGTRSYEQYF TGTGCCAGCAGTTTATGGGGCACCCGCTCCTACGAGCAGTACTTC
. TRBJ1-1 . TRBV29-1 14 CSVERVGPNTEAFF TGCAGCGTTGAACGTGTGGGCCCGAACACTGAAGCTTTCTTT
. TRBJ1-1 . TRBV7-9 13 CASSLEMNTEAFF TGTGCCAGCAGCTTAGAAATGAACACTGAAGCTTTCTTT
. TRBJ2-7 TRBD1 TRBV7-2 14 CASSLVGQGHEQYF TGTGCCAGCAGCTTAGTGGGACAGGGCCACGAGCAGTACTTC
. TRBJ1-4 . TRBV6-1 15 CASSESTAGREKLFF TGTGCCAGCAGTGAATCGACGGCGGGCAGAGAAAAACTGTTTTTT
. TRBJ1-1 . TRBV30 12 CAWSNRRSRAFF TGTGCCTGGAGTAACAGGCGCAGCCGGGCTTTCTTT
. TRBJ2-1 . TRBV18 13 CASSPLFNNEQFF TGTGCCAGCTCACCCTTATTTAACAATGAGCAGTTCTTC
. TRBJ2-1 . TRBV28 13 CASSLLGLDEQFF TGTGCCAGCAGTTTATTGGGCCTCGATGAGCAGTTCTTC
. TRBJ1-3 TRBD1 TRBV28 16 CASSFNRGTRGNTIYF TGTGCCAGCAGTTTTAACAGGGGAACAAGAGGAAACACCATATATTTT
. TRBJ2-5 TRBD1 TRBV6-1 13 CASSEDRWETQYF TGTGCCAGCAGTGAGGACAGGTGGGAGACCCAGTACTTC
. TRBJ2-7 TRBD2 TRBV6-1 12 CASCASGTEQYF TGTGCCAGTTGTGCTAGCGGGACTGAGCAGTACTTC
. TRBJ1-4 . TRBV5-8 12 CASSLRREKLFF TGTGCCAGCAGCCTCAGAAGGGAAAAACTGTTTTTT
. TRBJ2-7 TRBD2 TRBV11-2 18 CASSLQGAGLATLGEQYF TGTGCCAGCAGCTTACAGGGCGCCGGACTAGCGACATTGGGGGAGCAGTACTTC
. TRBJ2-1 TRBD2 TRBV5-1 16 CASSGGLAVPYNEQFF TGCGCCAGCAGCGGGGGACTAGCGGTCCCCTACAATGAGCAGTTCTTC
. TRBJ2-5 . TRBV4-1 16 CASSPGGRGIQETQYF TGCGCCAGCAGCCCCGGGGGTAGGGGGATCCAAGAGACCCAGTACTTC
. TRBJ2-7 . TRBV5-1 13 CASSLEALPKQYF TGCGCCAGCAGCTTGGAGGCCCTACCCAAGCAGTACTTC
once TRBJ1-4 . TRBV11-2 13 CASSRVREEKLFF TGTGCCAGCAGCCGTGTCAGGGAGGAAAAACTGTTTTTT
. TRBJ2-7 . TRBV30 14 CAWSVIGGLYEQYF TGTGCCTGGAGTGTAATCGGGGGGCTCTACGAGCAGTACTTC
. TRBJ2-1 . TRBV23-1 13 CALRVSSHNEQFF TGCGCCCTACGGGTGTCTAGCCACAATGAGCAGTTCTTC
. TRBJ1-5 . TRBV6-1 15 CASSEVGLGNQPQHF TGTGCCAGCAGTGAAGTGGGGCTTGGAAATCAGCCCCAGCATTTT
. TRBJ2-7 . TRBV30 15 CASIKPGASSYEQYF TGTGCCTCGATCAAACCCGGGGCAAGCTCCTACGAGCAGTACTTC
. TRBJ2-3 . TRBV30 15 CAWSLLAGRTDTQYF TGTGCCTGGAGCCTACTGGCGGGACGAACAGATACGCAGTATTTT
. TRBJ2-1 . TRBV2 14 CASVWEFAYNEQFF TGTGCCAGCGTCTGGGAGTTCGCCTACAATGAGCAGTTCTTC
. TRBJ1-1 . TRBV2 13 CASKRGEATEAFF TGTGCCAGCAAGAGGGGGGAAGCGACTGAAGCTTTCTTT
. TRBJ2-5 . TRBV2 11 CASSQGETQYF TGTGCCAGCAGTCAAGGGGAGACCCAGTACTTC
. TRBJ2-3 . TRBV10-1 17 CASLDHPPATRADTQYF TGCGCCAGCTTGGATCACCCTCCTGCGACTAGGGCAGATACGCAGTATTTT
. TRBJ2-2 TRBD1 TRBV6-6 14 CAAGTGGHTGELFF TGTGCCGCAGGGACAGGGGGTCACACCGGGGAGCTGTTTTTT
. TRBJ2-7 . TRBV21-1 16 CASSLKGGRASDEQYF TGTGCCAGCAGCCTCAAGGGGGGGCGGGCGTCGGACGAGCAGTACTTC
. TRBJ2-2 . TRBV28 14 CASGNFANTGELFF TGTGCCAGCGGTAACTTCGCGAACACCGGGGAGCTGTTTTTT
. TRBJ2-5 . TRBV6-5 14 CASRPGLYQETQYF TGTGCCAGCAGACCGGGGTTGTACCAAGAGACCCAGTACTTC
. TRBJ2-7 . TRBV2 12 CASSVAAYEQYF TGTGCCAGCAGTGTCGCAGCCTACGAGCAGTACTTC
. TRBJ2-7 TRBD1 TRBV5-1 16 CASSPPLTGGVYEQYF TGCGCCAGCAGCCCCCCCTTGACAGGGGGAGTCTACGAGCAGTACTTC
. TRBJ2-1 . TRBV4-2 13 CASTQGAVSEQFF TGTGCCAGCACCCAAGGCGCGGTGAGTGAGCAGTTCTTC
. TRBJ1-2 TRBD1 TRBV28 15 CASRSLAQGMIGYTF TGTGCCAGCAGATCTCTCGCACAGGGGATGATTGGCTACACCTTC
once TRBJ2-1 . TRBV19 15 CASSISDRWYNEQFF TGTGCCAGTAGTATCAGTGATCGGTGGTATAATGAGCAGTTCTTC
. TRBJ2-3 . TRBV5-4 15 CASSLESGSTDTQYF TGTGCCAGCAGCTTGGAAAGCGGGAGCACAGATACGCAGTATTTT
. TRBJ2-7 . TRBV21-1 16 CASTPPGLPAPYEQYF TGTGCCAGCACTCCCCCCGGGCTCCCGGCCCCCTACGAGCAGTACTTC
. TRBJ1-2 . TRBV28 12 CASSTGDYGYTF TGTGCCAGCAGCACAGGAGACTATGGCTACACCTTC
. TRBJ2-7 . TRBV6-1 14 CASIEMAGLFEQYF TGTGCCAGCATTGAAATGGCGGGACTGTTTGAGCAGTACTTC
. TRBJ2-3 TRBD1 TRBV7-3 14 CASSRGQLADTQYF TGTGCCAGCAGCAGGGGACAGCTCGCGGATACGCAGTATTTT
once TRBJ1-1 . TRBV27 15 CASTPYRAGNTEAFF TGTGCCAGCACCCCTTACAGGGCGGGAAACACTGAAGCTTTCTTT
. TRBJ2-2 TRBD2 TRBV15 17 CATSRDTLGGSGGELFF TGTGCCACCAGCAGAGATACCCTGGGGGGGTCCGGCGGGGAGCTGTTTTTT
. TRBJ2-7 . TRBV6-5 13 CASRSTGSYEQYF TGTGCCAGCCGCTCGACTGGCTCCTACGAGCAGTACTTC
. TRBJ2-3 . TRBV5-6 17 CASSPTAGRLPTDTQYF TGTGCCAGCAGCCCCACCGCGGGGAGACTTCCCACAGATACGCAGTATTTT
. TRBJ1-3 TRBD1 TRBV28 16 CASSPGQLLLPNTIYF TGTGCCAGCAGTCCGGGACAGCTCCTGCTCCCGAACACCATATATTTT
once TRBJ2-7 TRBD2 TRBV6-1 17 CASSEVLAGGIPYEQYF TGTGCCAGCAGTGAAGTCCTAGCGGGAGGGATTCCCTACGAGCAGTACTTC
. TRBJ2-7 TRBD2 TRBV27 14 CASRIAGATYEQYF TGTGCCAGCAGGATAGCGGGAGCGACCTACGAGCAGTACTTC
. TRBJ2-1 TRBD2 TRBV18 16 CASSPRVPSGKLEQFF TGTGCCAGCTCACCCCGGGTCCCTAGCGGGAAACTTGAGCAGTTCTTC
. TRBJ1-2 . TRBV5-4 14 CASSLAMQGAGYTF TGTGCCAGCAGCTTGGCCATGCAGGGAGCCGGCTACACCTTC
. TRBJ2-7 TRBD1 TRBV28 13 CASGVGQAYEQYF TGTGCCAGCGGCGTCGGACAGGCCTACGAGCAGTACTTC